A single sample is the source of the 9 T cell receptor beta chains below, sequenced in a study of T cell responses to AZD1222 COVID-19 vaccine. The repertoire was sequenced with immunoSEQ multiplex PCR; TCRdb's copy has only in-frame clones and lacks some. Among about 90,000 clones listed, 80% to 90% were seen once. Sequenced material: peripheral blood, taken on day 0 of AZD1222 vaccination. These receptors came from an adult in good health.

CDR3 DNA: TGTGCCAGCAGCTATCAAGGGGGCCTAGGCAATGAGCAGTTCTTC. Translated: CASSYQGGLGNEQFF. The rearrangement uses TRBV7-9 and TRBJ2-1; 7 bases are shared with TRBD1. This CDR3 is 15 amino acids long. After removal of 4 bases from V and 6 bases from J, the junction contained 9 bases not matched to a gene. Per the germline V gene, CDR1 is SEHNR and CDR2 is FQNEAQ (reference sequence).

The J gene is TRBJ2-2, the V gene TRBV13; 8 bases line up with TRBD2. V was clipped by 7 bases and J by 7 bases; unmatched bases: 5. From germline, CDR1 is PRHDT and CDR2 FYEKMQ (reference sequence). This CDR3 spans 13 amino acids. The CDR3 protein is CASIRREVGELFF. The CDR3 coding sequence is TGTGCCAGCATCCGGCGGGAGGTCGGGGAGCTGTTTTTT.

The rearrangement joins TRBV28 to TRBJ1-2, with D unclear. Germline CDR1 is MDHEN and CDR2 is SYDVKM. Trimming pared 2 bases from V and 0 bases from J, leaving 10 bases between. The CDR3 runs to 15 residues. The CDR3 loop is CASSLAQNSNYGYTF. DNA for the CDR3: TGTGCCAGCAGTTTAGCACAGAACTCTAACTATGGCTACACCTTC.

The CDR3 DNA is TGTGCCAGCAGCTTAATGGGACTAGCGGGAGAAGAGACCCAGTACTTC. Encoded protein: CASSLMGLAGEETQYF. This chain connects TRBV7-3 to TRBJ2-5, with 14 bases matching TRBD2. After removal of 1 base from V and 3 bases from J, the junction contained 1 base not matched to a gene. This CDR3 comprises 16 residues. The germline CDR1 and CDR2 sequences are SGHTA and FQGTGA.

CDR3 DNA sequence: TGTGCCAGCAGCGTATTATCTGGAAACACCATATATTTT. Translation gives CASSVLSGNTIYF. The J gene is TRBJ1-3, the V gene TRBV9; D is ambiguous. V lost 1 base and J lost 1, with 3 bases in between. Germline CDR1 SGDLS, CDR2 YYNGEE. The CDR3 extends over 13 amino acids.

V is TRBV27 and J is TRBJ2-7; D may match TRBD1 or TRBD2 (6 bases each). Trimming stripped 4 bases from V and 0 bases from J, with 16 bases between. The CDR3 contains 16 residues. Germline-derived CDR1 and CDR2 are MNHEY and SMNVEV (reference sequence). The CDR3 is CASSSPRRGLSYEQYF. CDR3 DNA: TGTGCCAGCAGTTCCCCCCGTCGGGGGCTCTCCTACGAGCAGTACTTC.

The V call is TRBV27, the J call TRBJ2-7; TRBD2 is a possible D gene (5 bases). V was cut by 3 bases and J by 2 bases, with 14 bases left in between. CDR3 length: 15 residues. Germline-derived CDR1 and CDR2 are MNHEY and SMNVEV (reference sequence). The CDR3 protein is CASSLAGGETYEQYF. CDR3 in DNA: TGTGCCAGCAGTTTGGCCGGAGGAGAGACCTACGAGCAGTACTTC.

J is TRBJ2-5 and V is TRBV29-1; 10 bases align to TRBD2. Trimming cost V 2 bases and J 5 bases; bases outside gene matches: 8. The CDR3 is 15 residues long. The germline V gene encodes CDR1 SQVTM and CDR2 ANQGSEA. The CDR3 DNA reads as TGCAGCGTTGAACGGACTAGCGGTGGGGGGGAGACCCAGTACTTC. Amino acids: CSVERTSGGGETQYF.

The genes are TRBV2 and TRBJ1-2; D call uncertain. CDR1 is SNHLY, CDR2 FYNNEI, per germline. The CDR3 totals 13 residues. V was pared by 4 bases and J by 4 bases, with 10 bases between. Here the CDR3 reads CASSVERLYGYTF. CDR3 coding DNA: TGTGCCAGCAGTGTTGAACGACTCTATGGCTACACCTTC.